The clone carrying this T cell receptor (beta chain) came up many times. V was pared by 0 bases and J by 7 bases, with 8 bases of the junction left unmatched. Germline CDR1 is SGHRS and CDR2 is YFSETQ. This CDR3 is built from 16 residues. In TCRdb, the RT-PCR reads were re-called with MiXCR into one record per CDR3 protein. This repertoire shows almost 700,000 distinct CDR3 sequences, about 14% found once; its top ten account for 3.6%. This chain connects TRBV5-1 to TRBJ2-1; TRBD2 matches 9 bases. This receptor was obtained from a female donor in good health, serving as a healthy control. The specimen was memory CD4+ T cells from blood. Here the CDR3 reads CASSLDGLAGLNEQFF. In DNA form, the CDR3 reads TGCGCCAGCAGCTTGGATGGGCTAGCGGGACTAAATGAGCAGTTCTTC.